These 28 T cell receptor beta chains share one sample of origin, sequenced in a study of blood T cell repertoires in COVID-19. Data came from immunoSEQ multiplex PCR; TCRdb stores just in-frame clones and leaves some out. The top ten hold approximately 2% of the sample, which has some 230,000 clones, around 86% seen once. The sequenced material came from peripheral blood. Receptor source: a man in his thirties or forties who had recovered from COVID-19.

The rearrangement uses TRBV2 and TRBJ2-1, with 11 bases aligning to TRBD2. Trimming removed 6 bases from V and 9 bases from J; junction bases left unmatched: 4. Germline V CDR1 and CDR2: SNHLY, FYNNEI. The CDR3 length is 13 residues. This CDR3 is CASSALAGGEQFF. As DNA, the CDR3 is TGTGCCAGCAGCGCCCTAGCGGGGGGTGAGCAGTTCTTC.

This clone was picked up one time. CDR3: CASSFLANEQFF. As DNA, the CDR3 is TGTGCCAGCAGCTTCCTAGCCAATGAGCAGTTCTTC. The chain links TRBV7-9 to TRBJ2-1; a weak D match, TRBD2 (5 bases). The CDR3 sequence is 12 residues long. V lost 3 bases to trimming and J lost 6 bases, with 6 bases between them. Per the germline V gene, CDR1 is SEHNR and CDR2 is FQNEAQ (reference sequence).

J is TRBJ1-2 and V is TRBV3-1 (or the pseudogene TRBV3-2); TRBD1 matches at 9 bases. Germline CDR1 is LGHDT and CDR2 is YNNKEL (reference sequence). This CDR3 has 17 residues. V trimming: 3 bases; J trimming: 6 bases; junction bases outside the gene matches: 14. The CDR3 coding sequence is TGTGCCAGCAGCCACATATCACGGGGGACAGGGACGAATGGCTACACCTTC. It yields the protein CASSHISRGTGTNGYTF.

Ten or more counts support this clone. The chain uses TRBV7-6 and TRBJ1-5; D unclear. CDR3 length: 14 amino acids. The germline gives CDR1 SGHVS, CDR2 FNYEAQ. V was pared by 1 base and J by 2 bases, with 6 bases between. DNA of the CDR3: TGTGCCAGCAGCTTAGGAGTCGGCAATCAGCCCCAGCATTTT. This encodes CASSLGVGNQPQHF.

This clone was counted a single time. The J gene is TRBJ2-7, the V gene TRBV13; weak D call: TRBD1 (5 bases). V was clipped by 5 bases and J by 4 bases, with 18 bases between them. This CDR3 spans 15 amino acids. Germline lookup yields CDR1 PRHDT and CDR2 FYEKMQ (reference sequence). CDR3 sequence (DNA): TGTGCCAGCAGCGCAACACCAGGGTTTCGATACGAGCAGTACTTC. It codes for CASSATPGFRYEQYF.

The V gene is TRBV27, the J gene TRBJ2-2; perhaps TRBD1 as D (6 bases). Germline loops: CDR1 MNHEY, CDR2 SMNVEV (reference sequence). The V gene lost 5 bases and the J gene lost 1 base, with 11 bases spanning the gap. The CDR3 length is 15 residues. The CDR3 DNA is TGTGCCAGCAGTCGCCCGGGACAGAACACCGGGGAGCTGTTTTTT. Translated: CASSRPGQNTGELFF.

The chain joins TRBV6-5 to TRBJ2-7; 9 nucleotides line up with TRBD1. V lost 7 bases and J lost 4; bases outside the gene matches: 5. Germline assignment: CDR1 MNHEY and CDR2 SVGAGI. This CDR3 region has 13 residues. CDR3 bases: TGTGCCAGCAAACAGGGACAGGGATACGAGCAGTACTTC. It is translated as CASKQGQGYEQYF.

In its sample, this clone was seen a few times. This chain connects TRBV6-5 to TRBJ1-6; weak D call: TRBD1 (5 bases). Per germline, CDR1 MNHEY and CDR2 SVGAGI. The CDR3 has 15 amino acids. Deletions cut 4 bases from V and 5 bases from J, with 12 bases between. CDR3 protein: CASSWSYRNNSPLHF. CDR3 DNA: TGTGCCAGCAGTTGGAGCTACAGGAATAATTCACCCCTCCACTTT.

The gene calls are TRBV6-5 and TRBJ1-6; D uncertain. The CDR3 has 15 amino acids. Looked up from germline, CDR1 is MNHEY and CDR2 is SVGAGI. The V gene lost 6 bases and the J gene lost 8 bases, with 17 bases spanning the gap. In DNA form, the CDR3 reads TGTGCCAGCAGGGTACGTGGGCGAGCGGATTCACCCCTCCACTTT. It specifies CASRVRGRADSPLHF.

For the CDR3, the DNA is TGTGCCAGCAGTCGGGGGACTAGACTGGAGACCCAGTACTTC. Its protein product is CASSRGTRLETQYF. The chain links TRBV6-5 to TRBJ2-5; 8 bases align to TRBD2. V was pared by 5 bases and J by 5 bases, with 7 bases of the junction left unmatched. Germline loops: CDR1 MNHEY, CDR2 SVGAGI. The CDR3 loop spans 14 amino acids.

This rearrangement joins TRBV5-1 to TRBJ2-3; 8 positions agree with TRBD1. Germline trimming cut 0 bases from V and 7 bases from J; bases unmatched to any gene: 10. Germline V gene lookup returns CDR1 SGHRS and CDR2 YFSETQ. CDR3 length: 16 amino acids. In DNA, the CDR3 is TGCGCCAGCAGCTTGGAAACAGGGGGTCGTAGTAATACGCAGTATTTT. Residues: CASSLETGGRSNTQYF.

The chain couples TRBV15 to TRBJ1-1, with D unresolved. The length of the CDR3 is 16 residues. The germline CDR1 and CDR2 sequences are LNHNV and YYDKDF (reference sequence). With 1 base removed from V and 2 bases from J, the gap between germline ends came to 14 bases. CDR3 amino acids: CATSRGLNPENTEAFF. In nucleotides, the CDR3 is TGTGCCACCAGCAGAGGCCTTAATCCAGAAAACACTGAAGCTTTCTTT. The whole variable domain, remainder taken from reference TRBV15 and TRBJ1-1, is DAMVIQNPRYQVTQFGKPVTLSCSQTLNHNVMYWYQQKSSQAPKLLFHYYDKDFNNEADTPDNFQSRRPNTSFCFLDIRSPGLGDTAMYLCATSRGLNPENTEAFFGQGTRLTVV.

A few counts support this clone. The DNA for the CDR3 is TGTGCCAGCAGTTACTCGCCGACGCGGGGGCACTTCACAGATACGCAGTATTTT. Amino acids: CASSYSPTRGHFTDTQYF. The J gene is TRBJ2-3, the V gene TRBV6-2 or TRBV6-3; a weak D match, TRBD2 (7 bases). The V end lost 0 bases, the J end lost 2 bases, and 18 bases lay between the germline ends. CDR3 size: 18 residues. Germline V gene sequence: CDR1 MNHEY, CDR2 SVGEGT.

The chain links TRBV30 to TRBJ1-2, with D perhaps matching TRBD1 (6 bases). The CDR3 runs to 15 residues. V lost 5 bases and J 8 bases, leaving 24 bases between the germline ends. CDR1 is GTSNPN and CDR2 is SVGIG in the germline V gene (reference sequence). CDR3 in DNA: TGTGCCTGGCTAAGCCTGGGAGGGGGATTGATGGGCTACACCTTC. Translating it yields CAWLSLGGGLMGYTF.

This clone came up once. The gene calls are TRBV29-1 and TRBJ2-7; 11 nucleotides agree with TRBD1. The CDR3 sequence is 13 residues long. The germline CDR1 and CDR2 sequences are SQVTM and ANQGSEA. V was pared by 8 bases and J by 3 bases, with 6 bases of the junction left unmatched. CDR3 sequence reads: CSITGTGGYEQYF. The CDR3 DNA reads as TGCAGCATCACCGGGACAGGGGGCTACGAGCAGTACTTC.

The chain carries TRBV7-9 and TRBJ1-1; D call uncertain. V lost 2 bases and J lost 6, with 10 bases in between. The CDR3 sequence is 13 residues long. Germline CDR1 reads SEHNR; CDR2 reads FQNEAQ (reference sequence). Here the CDR3 DNA reads TGTGCCAGCAGCTTAACCGGGTACGCTGAAGCTTTCTTT. This encodes CASSLTGYAEAFF.

This chain connects TRBV5-1 to TRBJ2-3, with 12 bases that match TRBD2. CDR3 length: 17 residues. From germline, CDR1 is SGHRS and CDR2 YFSETQ. V shed 2 bases and J 0 bases; nucleotides not matched to a gene: 4. The CDR3 coding sequence is TGCGCCAGCAGCTTATCCCTAGCGGGGGGGAGCACAGATACGCAGTATTTT. This sequence encodes CASSLSLAGGSTDTQYF.

This sequence joins TRBV6-2 or TRBV6-3 and TRBJ2-2, with a possible D match to TRBD2 (6 bases). The V and J ends lost 6 bases and 1 base respectively, with 12 bases between them. The CDR3 spans 15 residues. The V gene's germline CDR1 is MNHEY and CDR2 SVGEGT. The CDR3 bases are TGTGCCAGCAGCTCGACGGGACTGAACACCGGGGAGCTGTTTTTT. As protein: CASSSTGLNTGELFF.

This chain connects TRBV3-1 (or the pseudogene TRBV3-2) to TRBJ1-1, with D possibly TRBD1 on 5 matching bases. V was pared by 2 bases and J by 3 bases, with 13 bases between. Germline V gene data show CDR1 as LGHDT and CDR2 as YNNKEL (reference sequence). This CDR3 has 15 residues. In DNA, the CDR3 is TGTGCCAGCAGCCAATTGGGGGGTCAGTACACTGAAGCTTTCTTT. It is translated as CASSQLGGQYTEAFF.

The chain uses TRBV5-6 and TRBJ1-5; tentatively, D is TRBD1 (6 bases). This CDR3 comprises 16 residues. Germline values: CDR1 SGHDT, CDR2 YYEEEE. Trimming shortened V by 1 base and J by 1 base, and 12 bases separated the two germline ends. The CDR3 sequence is CASSLNQGWSNQPQHF. In nucleotides, the CDR3 is TGTGCCAGCAGCTTGAATCAGGGGTGGAGCAATCAGCCCCAGCATTTT.

The chain links TRBV6-5 to TRBJ1-6; TRBD1 aligns across 9 bases. This CDR3 comprises 14 residues. Germline V CDR1 and CDR2: MNHEY, SVGAGI. V was clipped by 5 bases and J by 9 bases; unmatched bases: 5. The CDR3 reads CASSRDRVSSPLHF. For the CDR3, the DNA is TGTGCCAGCAGTCGGGACAGGGTTAGTTCACCCCTCCACTTT.

The chain uses TRBV27 and TRBJ2-3; D might be TRBD1 (5 bases). CDR1 is MNHEY and CDR2 is SMNVEV in the germline V gene (reference sequence). V lost 2 bases and J 6 bases, leaving 24 bases between the germline ends. The CDR3 extends over 18 amino acids. Here the CDR3 reads CASSLGAPGLLRPDTQYF. DNA of the CDR3: TGTGCCAGCAGTTTAGGGGCTCCGGGCCTACTGAGGCCCGATACGCAGTATTTT.

This chain uses TRBV6-2 or TRBV6-3 with TRBJ2-1, with D uncertain. Germline CDR1 and CDR2: MNHEY and SVGEGT. This CDR3 region has 18 residues. V lost 6 bases to trimming and J lost 0 bases, with 21 bases between them. CDR3 sequence: CASSLDVKRLSSYNEQFF. CDR3 DNA: TGTGCCAGCAGCCTCGATGTCAAGCGTCTGAGCTCCTACAATGAGCAGTTCTTC.

The chain uses TRBV4-1 and TRBJ2-7, with D unclear. The CDR3 consists of 13 residues. The ends were cut back, 4 bases at V and 1 base at J, with 8 bases in the middle. The germline V gene has CDR1 MGHRA and CDR2 YSYEKL. As DNA, the CDR3 is TGCGCCAGCAGCCTAGCATCTTCCTACGAGCAGTACTTC. This sequence encodes CASSLASSYEQYF.

This rearrangement joins TRBV29-1 to TRBJ2-1; D gene unclear. The germline V gene encodes CDR1 SQVTM and CDR2 ANQGSEA. V lost 4 bases and J lost 3, with 13 bases in between. The length of the CDR3 is 14 residues. The CDR3 nucleotides read TGCAGCGTTGGGTCACAGAGCTACTACAATGAGCAGTTCTTC. Its translation is CSVGSQSYYNEQFF.

The chain joins TRBV6-1 to TRBJ2-6; no definite D call. Trimming left V 2 bases short and J 2 bases short, with 7 bases between. Germline V lookup: CDR1 MNHNS, CDR2 SASEGT. The CDR3 length is 15 residues. The CDR3 DNA reads as TGTGCCAGCAGTGAACGGGTTACTGGGGCCAACGTCCTGACTTTC. This encodes CASSERVTGANVLTF.

This rearrangement joins TRBV7-6 to TRBJ2-1, with 7 nucleotides matching TRBD2. V was pared by 5 bases and J by 9 bases, with 13 bases of the junction left unmatched. Germline CDR1 is SGHVS and CDR2 is FNYEAQ. CDR3 length equals 15 residues. The CDR3 nucleotides are TGTGCCAGCAGCCTCCCCCCGGGACTAAGAACTGAGCAGTTCTTC. This translates into CASSLPPGLRTEQFF.

This clone was seen a few times. DNA for the CDR3: TGTGCCAGCAGCCAAGTCCTAGGTACCTCCTACAATGAGCAGTTCTTC. Protein: CASSQVLGTSYNEQFF. This sequence joins TRBV3-1 (or the pseudogene TRBV3-2) and TRBJ2-1; D remains ambiguous. The CDR3 totals 16 residues. From germline, CDR1 is LGHDT and CDR2 YNNKEL (reference sequence). Trimming stripped 1 base from V and 0 bases from J, with 10 bases between.